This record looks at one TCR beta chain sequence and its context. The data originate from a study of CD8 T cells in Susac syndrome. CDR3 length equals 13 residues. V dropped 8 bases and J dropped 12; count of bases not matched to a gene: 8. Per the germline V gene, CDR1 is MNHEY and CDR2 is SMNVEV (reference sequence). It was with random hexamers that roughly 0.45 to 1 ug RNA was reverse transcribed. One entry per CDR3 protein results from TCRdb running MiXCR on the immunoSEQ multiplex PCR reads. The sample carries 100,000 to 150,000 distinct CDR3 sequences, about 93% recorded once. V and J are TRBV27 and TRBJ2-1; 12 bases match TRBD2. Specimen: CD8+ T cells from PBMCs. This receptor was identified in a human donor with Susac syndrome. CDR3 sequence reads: CASHTSGGLGQFF. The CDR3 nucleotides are TGTGCCAGCCATACTAGCGGGGGGTTAGGGCAGTTCTTC.